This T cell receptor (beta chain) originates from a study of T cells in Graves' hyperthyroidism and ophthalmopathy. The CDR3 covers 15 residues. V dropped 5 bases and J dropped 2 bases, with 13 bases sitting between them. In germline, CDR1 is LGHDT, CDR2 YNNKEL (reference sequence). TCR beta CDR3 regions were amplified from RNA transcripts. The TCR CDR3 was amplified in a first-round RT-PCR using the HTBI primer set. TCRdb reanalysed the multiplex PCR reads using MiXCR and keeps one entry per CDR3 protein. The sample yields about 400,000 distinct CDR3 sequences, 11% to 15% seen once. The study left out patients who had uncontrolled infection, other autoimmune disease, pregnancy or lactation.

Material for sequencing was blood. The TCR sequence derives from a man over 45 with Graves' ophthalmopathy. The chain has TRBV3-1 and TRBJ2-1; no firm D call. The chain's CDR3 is CASSAIGATYNEQFF. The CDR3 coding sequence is TGTGCCAGCAGCGCTATAGGAGCGACCTACAATGAGCAGTTCTTC.